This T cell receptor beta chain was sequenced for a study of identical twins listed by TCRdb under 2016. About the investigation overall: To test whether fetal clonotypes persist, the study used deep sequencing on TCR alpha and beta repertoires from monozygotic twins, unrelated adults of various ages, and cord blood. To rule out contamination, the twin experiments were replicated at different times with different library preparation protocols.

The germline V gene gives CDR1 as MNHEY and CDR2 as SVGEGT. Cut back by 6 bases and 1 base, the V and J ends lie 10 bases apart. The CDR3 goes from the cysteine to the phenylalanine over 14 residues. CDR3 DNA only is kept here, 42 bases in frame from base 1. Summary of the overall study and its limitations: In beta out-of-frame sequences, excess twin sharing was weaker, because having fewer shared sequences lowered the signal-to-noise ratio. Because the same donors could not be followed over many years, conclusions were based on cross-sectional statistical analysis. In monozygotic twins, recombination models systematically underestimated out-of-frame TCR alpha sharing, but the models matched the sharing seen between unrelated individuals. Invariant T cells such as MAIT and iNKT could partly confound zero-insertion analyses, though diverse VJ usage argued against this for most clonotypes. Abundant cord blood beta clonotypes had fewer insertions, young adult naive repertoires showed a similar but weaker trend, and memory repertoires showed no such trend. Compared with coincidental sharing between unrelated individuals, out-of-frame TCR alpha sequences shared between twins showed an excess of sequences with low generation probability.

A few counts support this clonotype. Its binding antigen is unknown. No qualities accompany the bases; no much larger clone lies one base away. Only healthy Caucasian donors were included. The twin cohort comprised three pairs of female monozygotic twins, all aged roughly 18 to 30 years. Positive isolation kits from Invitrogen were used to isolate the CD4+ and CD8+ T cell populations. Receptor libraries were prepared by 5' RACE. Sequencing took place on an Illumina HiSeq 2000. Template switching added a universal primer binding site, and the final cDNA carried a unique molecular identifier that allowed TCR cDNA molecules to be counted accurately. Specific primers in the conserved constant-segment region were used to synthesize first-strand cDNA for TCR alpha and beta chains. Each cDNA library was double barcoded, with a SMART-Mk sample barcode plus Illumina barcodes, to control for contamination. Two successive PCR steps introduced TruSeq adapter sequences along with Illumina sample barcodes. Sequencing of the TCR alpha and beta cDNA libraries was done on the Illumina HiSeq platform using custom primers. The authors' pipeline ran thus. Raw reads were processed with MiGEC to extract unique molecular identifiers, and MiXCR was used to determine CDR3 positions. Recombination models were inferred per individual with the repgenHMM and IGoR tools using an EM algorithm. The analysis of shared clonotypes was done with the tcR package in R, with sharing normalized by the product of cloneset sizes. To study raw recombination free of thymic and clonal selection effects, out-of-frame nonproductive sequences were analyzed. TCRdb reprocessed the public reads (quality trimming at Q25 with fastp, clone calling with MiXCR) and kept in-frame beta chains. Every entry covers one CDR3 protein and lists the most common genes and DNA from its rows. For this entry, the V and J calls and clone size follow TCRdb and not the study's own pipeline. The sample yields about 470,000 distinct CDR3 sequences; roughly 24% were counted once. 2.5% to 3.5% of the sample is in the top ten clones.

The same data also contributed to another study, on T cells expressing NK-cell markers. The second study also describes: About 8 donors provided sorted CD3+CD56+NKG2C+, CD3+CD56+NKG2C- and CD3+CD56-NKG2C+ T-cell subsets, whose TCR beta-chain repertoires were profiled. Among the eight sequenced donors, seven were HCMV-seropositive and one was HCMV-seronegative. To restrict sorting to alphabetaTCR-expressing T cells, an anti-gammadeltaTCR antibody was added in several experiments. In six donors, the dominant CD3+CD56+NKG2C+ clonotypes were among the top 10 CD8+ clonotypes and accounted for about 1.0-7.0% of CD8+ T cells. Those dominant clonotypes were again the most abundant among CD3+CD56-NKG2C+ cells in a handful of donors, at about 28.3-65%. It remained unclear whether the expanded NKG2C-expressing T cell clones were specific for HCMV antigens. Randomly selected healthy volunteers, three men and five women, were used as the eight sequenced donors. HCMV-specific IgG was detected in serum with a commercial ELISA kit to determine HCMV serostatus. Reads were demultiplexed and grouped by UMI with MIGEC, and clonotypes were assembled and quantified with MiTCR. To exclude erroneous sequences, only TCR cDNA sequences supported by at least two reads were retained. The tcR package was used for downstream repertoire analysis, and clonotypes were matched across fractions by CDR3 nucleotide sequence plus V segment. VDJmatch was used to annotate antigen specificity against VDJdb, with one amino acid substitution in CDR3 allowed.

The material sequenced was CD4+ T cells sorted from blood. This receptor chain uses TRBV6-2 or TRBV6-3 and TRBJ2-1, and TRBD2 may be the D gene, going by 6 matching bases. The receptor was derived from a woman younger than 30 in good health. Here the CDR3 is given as CASRMGGSYNEQFF. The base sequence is TGTGCCAGCAGAATGGGGGGATCCTACAATGAGCAGTTCTTC.